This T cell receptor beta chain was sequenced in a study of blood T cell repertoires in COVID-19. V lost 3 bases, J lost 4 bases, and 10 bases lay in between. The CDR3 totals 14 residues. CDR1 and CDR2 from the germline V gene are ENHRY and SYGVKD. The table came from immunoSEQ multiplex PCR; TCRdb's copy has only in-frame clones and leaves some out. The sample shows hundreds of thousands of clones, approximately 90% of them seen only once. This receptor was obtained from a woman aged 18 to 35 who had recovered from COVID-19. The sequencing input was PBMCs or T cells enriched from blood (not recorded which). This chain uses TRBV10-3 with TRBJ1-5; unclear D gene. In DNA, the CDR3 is TGTGCCATCAGTGATTTTGGGCAGAATCAGCCCCAGCATTTT. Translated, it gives CAISDFGQNQPQHF.